This record looks at one T cell receptor beta chain sequence and its context. These data originate in a study of blood T cell repertoires in COVID-19. The wider study: Whether acute or convalescent, the COVID-19 samples came from the United States, Italy and Spain. PBMCs, B-cell-depleted T cells, or T cells provided the cDNA or gDNA that made up the material.

Looked up from germline, CDR1 is GTSNPN and CDR2 is SVGIG (reference sequence). The trim removed 3 bases at V and 2 bases at J, leaving 4 bases unmatched. The CDR3 length is 14 residues. Source study methods: Scientists estimated how many nucleated cells there were by amplifying reference gene primers. Produced via immunoSEQ multiplex PCR; TCRdb's table is partial and in-frame only. V and J calls and clone size follow that table, whereas D and trimming were derived from the DNA. The repertoire holds some 100,000 clones, more than 80% seen once, with over 9.5% in the top ten. The chain is built from TRBV30 and TRBJ2-7; 10 bases map to TRBD2. This TCR derives from a human donor in a cohort sampled during active COVID-19. What was sequenced was peripheral blood. The CDR3 region has the DNA TGTGCCTGGAGGTTAGCGGGGGGCCCCTACGAGCAGTACTTC. Translating it yields CAWRLAGGPYEQYF.